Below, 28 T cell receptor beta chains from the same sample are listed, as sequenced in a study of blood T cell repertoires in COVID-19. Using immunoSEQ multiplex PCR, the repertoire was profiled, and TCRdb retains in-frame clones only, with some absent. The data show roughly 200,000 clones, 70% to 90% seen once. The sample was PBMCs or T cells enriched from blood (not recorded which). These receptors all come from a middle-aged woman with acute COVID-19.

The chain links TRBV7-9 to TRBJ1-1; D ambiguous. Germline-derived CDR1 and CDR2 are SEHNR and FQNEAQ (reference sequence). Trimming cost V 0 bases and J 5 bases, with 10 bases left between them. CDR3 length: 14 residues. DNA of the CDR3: TGTGCCAGCAGCTTAGCTGGCAGTCGTACTGAAGCTTTCTTT. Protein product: CASSLAGSRTEAFF.

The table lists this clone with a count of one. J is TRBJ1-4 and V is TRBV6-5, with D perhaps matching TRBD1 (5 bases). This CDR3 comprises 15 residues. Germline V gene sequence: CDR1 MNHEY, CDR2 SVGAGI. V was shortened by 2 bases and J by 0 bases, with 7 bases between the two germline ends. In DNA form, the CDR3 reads TGTGCCAGCAGTTACAGGGGTTCAACTAATGAAAAACTGTTTTTT. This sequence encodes CASSYRGSTNEKLFF.

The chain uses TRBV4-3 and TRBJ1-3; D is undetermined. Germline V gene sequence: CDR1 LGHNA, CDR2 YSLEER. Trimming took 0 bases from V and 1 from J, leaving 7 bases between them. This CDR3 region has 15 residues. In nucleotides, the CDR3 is TGCGCCAGCAGCCAAGAATCAGATTCTGGAAACACCATATATTTT. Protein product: CASSQESDSGNTIYF.

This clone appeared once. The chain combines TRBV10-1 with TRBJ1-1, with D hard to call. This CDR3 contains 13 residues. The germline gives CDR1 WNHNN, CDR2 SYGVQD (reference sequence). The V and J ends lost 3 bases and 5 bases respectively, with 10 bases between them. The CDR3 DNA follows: TGCGCCAGCAGTGAAGGTCCGGGTACTGAAGCTTTCTTT. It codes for CASSEGPGTEAFF.

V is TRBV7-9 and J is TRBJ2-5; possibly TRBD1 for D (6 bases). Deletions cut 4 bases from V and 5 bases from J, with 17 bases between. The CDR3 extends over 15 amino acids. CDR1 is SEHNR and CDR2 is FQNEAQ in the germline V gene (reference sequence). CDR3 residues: CASSSITGYRETQYF. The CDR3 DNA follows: TGTGCCAGCAGCTCAATCACAGGGTATAGGGAGACCCAGTACTTC.

CDR3 DNA sequence: TGTGCCAGCTCACCATATTGGGACAGGGATGAGGGCTACACCTTC. Its protein product is CASSPYWDRDEGYTF. J is TRBJ1-2 and V is TRBV18; 9 bases match TRBD1. The germline CDR1 and CDR2 sequences are KGHSH and LQKENI. This CDR3 spans 15 amino acids. V gave up 2 bases and J gave up 8 bases; unmatched junction bases: 9. The full variable domain, its missing parts supplied by reference TRBV18 and TRBJ1-2, is NAGVMQNPRHLVRRRGQEARLRCSPMKGHSHVYWYRQLPEEGLKFMVYLQKENIIDESGMPKERFSAEFPKEGPSILRIQQVVRGDSAAYFCASSPYWDRDEGYTFGSGTRLTVV.

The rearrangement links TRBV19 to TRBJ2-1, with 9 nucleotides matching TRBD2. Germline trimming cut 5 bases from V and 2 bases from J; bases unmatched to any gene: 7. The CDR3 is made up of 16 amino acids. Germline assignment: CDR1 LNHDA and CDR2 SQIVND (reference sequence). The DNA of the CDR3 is TGTGCCAGTAGTCCTTCCCGCGGGGGGGCCTACAATGAGCAGTTCTTC. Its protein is CASSPSRGGAYNEQFF.

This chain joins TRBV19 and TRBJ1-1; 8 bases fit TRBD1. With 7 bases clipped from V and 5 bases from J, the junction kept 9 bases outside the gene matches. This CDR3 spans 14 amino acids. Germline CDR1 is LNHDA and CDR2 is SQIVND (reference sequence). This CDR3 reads CASTPQGAWTEAFF. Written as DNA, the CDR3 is TGTGCCAGTACCCCTCAGGGGGCTTGGACTGAAGCTTTCTTT.

The chain's CDR3 is CSVEGGRGYTF. The DNA of the CDR3 is TGCAGCGTTGAAGGAGGCCGAGGCTACACCTTC. The chain employs TRBV29-1 and TRBJ1-2; D not resolved. The CDR3 totals 11 residues. The germline gives CDR1 SQVTM, CDR2 ANQGSEA. V gave up 1 base and J gave up 8 bases, with 8 bases separating them.

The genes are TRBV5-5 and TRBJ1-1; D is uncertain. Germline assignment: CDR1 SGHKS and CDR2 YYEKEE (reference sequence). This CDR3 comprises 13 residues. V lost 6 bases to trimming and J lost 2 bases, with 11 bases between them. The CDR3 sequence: CASTLTPNTEAFF. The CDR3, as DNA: TGTGCCAGCACCCTGACACCTAACACTGAAGCTTTCTTT.

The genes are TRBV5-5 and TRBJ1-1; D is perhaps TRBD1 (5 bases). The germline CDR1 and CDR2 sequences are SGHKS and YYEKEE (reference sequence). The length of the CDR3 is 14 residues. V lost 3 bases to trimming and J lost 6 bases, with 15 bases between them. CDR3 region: CASSWGGAGAEAFF. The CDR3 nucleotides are TGTGCCAGCAGCTGGGGCGGGGCCGGGGCTGAAGCTTTCTTT. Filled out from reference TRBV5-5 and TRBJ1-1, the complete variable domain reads DAGVTQSPTHLIKTRGQQVTLRCSPISGHKSVSWYQQVLGQGPQFIFQYYEKEERGRGNFPDRFSARQFPNYSSELNVNALLLGDSALYLCASSWGGAGAEAFFGQGTRLTVV.

The CDR3 nucleotides are TGTGCCAGTAGTCCGGAACAGGGTGGCACAGATACGCAGTATTTT. Translation gives CASSPEQGGTDTQYF. The chain carries TRBV19 and TRBJ2-3; weak D call: TRBD1 (6 bases). The CDR3 is made up of 15 amino acids. The V gene's germline CDR1 is LNHDA and CDR2 SQIVND (reference sequence). V was cut by 5 bases and J by 1 base, with 13 bases left in between.

DNA for the CDR3: TGTGCCAGCGATCCCGGGACAGCTAATGAAAAACTGTTTTTT. Its translation is CASDPGTANEKLFF. The chain carries TRBV19 and TRBJ1-4, with 7 bases that match TRBD1. The V gene's germline CDR1 is LNHDA and CDR2 SQIVND (reference sequence). This CDR3 spans 14 amino acids. J lost 3 bases, V lost 9 bases, and 7 bases had no gene match.

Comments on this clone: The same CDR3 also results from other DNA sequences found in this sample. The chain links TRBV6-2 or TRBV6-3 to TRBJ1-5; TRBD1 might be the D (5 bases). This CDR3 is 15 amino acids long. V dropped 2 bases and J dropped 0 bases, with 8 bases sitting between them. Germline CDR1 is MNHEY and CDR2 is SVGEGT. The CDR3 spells CASSYAGNSNQPQHF. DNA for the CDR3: TGTGCCAGCAGTTACGCAGGGAATAGCAATCAGCCCCAGCATTTT.

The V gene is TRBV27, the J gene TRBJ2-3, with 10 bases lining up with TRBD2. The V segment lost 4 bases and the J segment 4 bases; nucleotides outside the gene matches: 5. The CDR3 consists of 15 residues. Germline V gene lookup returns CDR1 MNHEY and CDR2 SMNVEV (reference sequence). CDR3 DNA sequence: TGTGCCAGCAGTTCAGCGGGGGGGCGCGCAGATACGCAGTATTTT. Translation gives CASSSAGGRADTQYF.

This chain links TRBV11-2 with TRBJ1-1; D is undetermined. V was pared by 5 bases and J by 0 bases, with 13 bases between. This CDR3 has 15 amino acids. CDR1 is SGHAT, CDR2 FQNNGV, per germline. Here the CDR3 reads CASSARLSMNTEAFF. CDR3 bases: TGTGCCAGCAGCGCCCGACTGAGCATGAACACTGAAGCTTTCTTT. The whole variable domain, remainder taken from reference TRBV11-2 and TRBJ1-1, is EAGVAQSPRYKIIEKRQSVAFWCNPISGHATLYWYQQILGQGPKLLIQFQNNGVVDDSQLPKDRFSAERLKGVDSTLKIQPAKLEDSAVYLCASSARLSMNTEAFFGQGTRLTVV.

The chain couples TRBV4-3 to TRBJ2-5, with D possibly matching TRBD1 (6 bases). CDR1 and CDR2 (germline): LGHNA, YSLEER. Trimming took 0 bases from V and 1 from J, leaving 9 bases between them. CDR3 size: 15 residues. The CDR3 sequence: CASSQDWTVQETQYF. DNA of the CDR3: TGCGCCAGCAGCCAAGATTGGACAGTCCAAGAGACCCAGTACTTC.

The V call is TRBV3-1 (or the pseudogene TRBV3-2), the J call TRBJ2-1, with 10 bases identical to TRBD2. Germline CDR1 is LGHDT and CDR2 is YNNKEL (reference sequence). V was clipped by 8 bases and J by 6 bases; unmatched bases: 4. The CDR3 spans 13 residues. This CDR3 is CASERGGVNEQFF. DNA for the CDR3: TGTGCCAGCGAGCGGGGGGGCGTCAATGAGCAGTTCTTC.

CDR3 amino acids: CASSPLSNQRGNTIYF. The CDR3 DNA sequence: TGTGCCAGCTCACCATTGTCTAACCAGAGGGGAAACACCATATATTTT. V gene TRBV18 combines with J gene TRBJ1-3; D is unclear. Germline V gives CDR1 KGHSH, CDR2 LQKENI. The V gene lost 2 bases and the J gene lost 4 bases, with 15 bases spanning the gap. This CDR3 region has 16 residues.

The CDR3, as DNA: TGTGCCAGCAGCCAAGGGCTTGTGGGGCCCAGGGCCGGGGAGCTGTTTTTT. Encoded protein: CASSQGLVGPRAGELFF. V and J are TRBV3-1 (or the pseudogene TRBV3-2) and TRBJ2-2; tentative D call: TRBD1 (5 bases). The CDR3 has 17 amino acids. With 1 base removed from V and 6 bases from J, the gap between germline ends came to 18 bases. Looked up from germline, CDR1 is LGHDT and CDR2 is YNNKEL (reference sequence).

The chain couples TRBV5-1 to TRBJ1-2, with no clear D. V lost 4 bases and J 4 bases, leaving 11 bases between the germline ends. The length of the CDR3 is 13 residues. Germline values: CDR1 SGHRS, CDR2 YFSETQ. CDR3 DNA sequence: TGCGCCAGCAGCACCACGGTCGGCTATGGCTACACCTTC. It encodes CASSTTVGYGYTF.

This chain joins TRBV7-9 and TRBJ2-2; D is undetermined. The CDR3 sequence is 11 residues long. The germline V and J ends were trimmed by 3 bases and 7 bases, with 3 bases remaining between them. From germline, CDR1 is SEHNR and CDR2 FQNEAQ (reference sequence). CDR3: CASSFGGELFF. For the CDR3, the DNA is TGTGCCAGCAGCTTCGGCGGGGAGCTGTTTTTT.

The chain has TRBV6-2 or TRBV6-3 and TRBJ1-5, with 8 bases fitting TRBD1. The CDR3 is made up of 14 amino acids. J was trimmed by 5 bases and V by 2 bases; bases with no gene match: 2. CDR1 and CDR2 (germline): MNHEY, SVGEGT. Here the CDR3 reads CASSYPTGDQPQHF. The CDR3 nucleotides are TGTGCCAGCAGTTACCCGACAGGGGATCAGCCCCAGCATTTT.

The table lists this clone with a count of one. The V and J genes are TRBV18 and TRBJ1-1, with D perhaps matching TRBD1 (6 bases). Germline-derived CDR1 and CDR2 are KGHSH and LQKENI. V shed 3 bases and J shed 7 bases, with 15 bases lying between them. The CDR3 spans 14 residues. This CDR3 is CASSPMDSSSEAFF. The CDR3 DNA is TGTGCCAGCTCACCGATGGACAGCAGCAGTGAAGCTTTCTTT.

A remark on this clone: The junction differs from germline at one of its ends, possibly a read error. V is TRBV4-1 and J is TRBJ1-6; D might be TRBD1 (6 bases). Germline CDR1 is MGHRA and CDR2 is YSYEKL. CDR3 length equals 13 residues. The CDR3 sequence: CASRQGQFNPLHF. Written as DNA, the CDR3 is TGCGCCAGCAGACAAGGACAGTTTAACCCCCTCCACTTT.

Written as DNA, the CDR3 is TGTGCCAGCAGCCCCAGGCCCAAGGCAGTCAAGGTGTTTTTT. Its translation: CASSPRPKAVKVFF. The J gene is TRBJ2-2, the V gene TRBV7-3; D is unclear. Trimming stripped 5 bases from V and 15 bases from J, with 22 bases between. This CDR3 has 14 residues. CDR1 and CDR2 from the germline V gene are SGHTA and FQGTGA.

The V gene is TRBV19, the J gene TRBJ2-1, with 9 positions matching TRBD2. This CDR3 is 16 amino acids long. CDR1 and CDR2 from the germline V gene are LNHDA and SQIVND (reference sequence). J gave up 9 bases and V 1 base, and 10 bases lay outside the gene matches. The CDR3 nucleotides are TGTGCCAGTAGTATAGCCTTGGCGGGGGGGCTGAGTGAGCAGTTCTTC. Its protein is CASSIALAGGLSEQFF.

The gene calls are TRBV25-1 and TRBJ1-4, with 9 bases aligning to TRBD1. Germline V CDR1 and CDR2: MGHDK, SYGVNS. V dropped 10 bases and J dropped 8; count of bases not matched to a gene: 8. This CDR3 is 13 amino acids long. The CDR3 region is CATGTGPREKLFF. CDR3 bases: TGTGCCACCGGGACAGGGCCGCGAGAAAAACTGTTTTTT.